This T cell receptor (beta chain) emerged from a study of molecular identifiers for immune sequencing clone quantification. Making the bulk TCR libraries relied on previously described methods and listed TCR primers. MiXCR, run by TCRdb on the PCR reads, gives a single entry per CDR3 protein. The data contain about 68,000 distinct CDR3 sequences, over 15% of them singletons. Each library that profiled naive CD8 cells came from roughly 20,000 to 1,000,000 sorted cells with 10%, 30% or 50% RNA. The sorting of naive CD8 T cells used the CD8+CD4-CCR7+CD45RA+ phenotype. The germline CDR1 and CDR2 sequences are SGHVS and FQNEAQ. Trimming stripped 5 bases from V and 5 bases from J, with 21 bases between. The CDR3 sequence is 16 residues long. This clonotype was seen a handful of times.

V is TRBV7-8 and J is TRBJ1-1, with a tentative D call TRBD1 (5 bases). The TCR sequence derives from a human donor in good health. Some libraries in this study had Jurkat cell RNA spiked in. Sequenced material: naive CD8+ T cells from blood, with Jurkat cell RNA spiked in. Sample subset: FACS-sorted CD8+CD4-CCR7+CD45RA+ naive T cells. In nucleotides, the CDR3 is TGTGCCAGCAGCCCCCCCGGGCAGGGAAGAAGTACTGAAGCTTTCTTT. Its translation: CASSPPGQGRSTEAFF.